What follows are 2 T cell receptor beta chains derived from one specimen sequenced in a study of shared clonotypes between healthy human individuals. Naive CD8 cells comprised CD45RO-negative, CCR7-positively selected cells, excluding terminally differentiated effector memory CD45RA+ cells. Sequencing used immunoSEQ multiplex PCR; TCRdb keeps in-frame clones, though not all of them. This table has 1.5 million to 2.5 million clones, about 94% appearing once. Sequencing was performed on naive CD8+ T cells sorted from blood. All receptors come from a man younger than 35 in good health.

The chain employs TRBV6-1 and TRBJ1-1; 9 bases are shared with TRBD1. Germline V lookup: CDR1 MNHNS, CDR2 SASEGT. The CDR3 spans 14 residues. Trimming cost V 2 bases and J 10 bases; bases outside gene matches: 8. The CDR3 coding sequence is TGTGCCAGCAGTGAACCGGGACAGGGAGTTGGAGCTTTCTTT. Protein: CASSEPGQGVGAFF.

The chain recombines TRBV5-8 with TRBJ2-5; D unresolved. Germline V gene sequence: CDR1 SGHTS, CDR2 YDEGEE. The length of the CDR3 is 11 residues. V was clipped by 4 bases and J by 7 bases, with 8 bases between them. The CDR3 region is CASSPSWTQYF. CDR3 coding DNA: TGTGCCAGCAGCCCTTCTTGGACCCAGTACTTC.